These 27 T cell receptor beta chains were sequenced from one sample in a study of CD8 T cells in Susac syndrome. The RNA input was about 0.45 to 1 ug, and it was reverse transcribed with random hexamers. TCRdb fed the immunoSEQ multiplex PCR reads into MiXCR, producing one record per CDR3 protein. The repertoire consists of approximately 190,000 distinct CDR3 sequences, with approximately 95% occurring once and the leading ten covering approximately 0.16%. The sample was CD8+ T cells from PBMCs. The receptors were gathered from a human donor with Susac syndrome.

The chain joins TRBV2 to TRBJ2-7; D perhaps matches TRBD1 (5 bases). There are 17 residues in the CDR3. The V end lost 3 bases, the J end lost 1 base, and 19 bases lay between the germline ends. Germline-derived CDR1 and CDR2 are SNHLY and FYNNEI. The CDR3 bases are TGTGCCAGCAGTGACGGCTTTGAGACAGTCCTATCCTACGAGCAGTACTTC. It encodes CASSDGFETVLSYEQYF.

This clonotype was found once. This sequence joins TRBV4-1 and TRBJ2-1; TRBD2 is a possible D gene (5 bases). V was trimmed by 0 bases and J by 6 bases, leaving 12 bases between them. Germline assignment: CDR1 MGHRA and CDR2 YSYEKL. This CDR3 contains 15 residues. CDR3 in DNA: TGCGCCAGCAGCCAAGATCGGGGAGTAGGCAATGAGCAGTTCTTC. It translates to CASSQDRGVGNEQFF.

This chain uses TRBV25-1 with TRBJ2-4; the D is unclear. CDR1 MGHDK and CDR2 SYGVNS come from the germline V gene. This CDR3 region has 12 residues. V lost 4 bases to trimming and J lost 5 bases, with 6 bases between them. CDR3 sequence reads: CASSGTENIQYF. CDR3 DNA: TGTGCCAGCAGTGGCACCGAAAACATTCAGTACTTC.

This sequence joins TRBV19 and TRBJ2-1; TRBD2 matches at 9 bases. V shed 6 bases and J 3 bases; nucleotides not matched to a gene: 9. This CDR3 is built from 16 residues. The germline CDR1 and CDR2 sequences are LNHDA and SQIVND (reference sequence). The CDR3 DNA is TGTGCCAGTAGGGAAGCGGGGGGCTCCTTCTACAATGAGCAGTTCTTC. This translates into CASREAGGSFYNEQFF.

This sequence joins TRBV20-1 and TRBJ1-1; D is undetermined. The CDR3 runs to 8 residues. The germline V gene encodes CDR1 DFQATT and CDR2 SNEGSKA (reference sequence). Trimming took 6 bases from V and 8 from J, leaving 4 bases between them. CDR3 in amino acids: CSAVEAFF. CDR3 DNA: TGCAGTGCCGTGGAAGCTTTCTTT.

The chain recombines TRBV9 with TRBJ1-2; no clear D gene. The CDR3 contains 15 residues. Trimming cost V 0 bases and J 6 bases, with 15 bases left between them. CDR1 SGDLS and CDR2 YYNGEE come from the germline V gene. The chain's CDR3 is CASSVAQGSPDGYTF. Here the CDR3 DNA reads TGTGCCAGCAGCGTAGCCCAAGGTTCCCCGGATGGCTACACCTTC.

This chain uses TRBV4-1 with TRBJ2-3, with 10 bases matching TRBD2. CDR3 size: 17 residues. Losses at the gene ends were 4 bases for V and 0 bases for J; bases not matched to a gene: 7. Germline V gives CDR1 MGHRA, CDR2 YSYEKL. CDR3 in amino acids: CASSLLGLAHSTDTQYF. The CDR3 DNA follows: TGCGCCAGCAGCCTTTTGGGACTAGCGCATAGCACAGATACGCAGTATTTT.

This chain connects TRBV6-1 to TRBJ1-6; TRBD1 matches 8 bases. CDR3 length: 17 residues. V lost 3 bases to trimming and J lost 10 bases; unmatched junction nucleotides: 14. The germline V gene encodes CDR1 MNHNS and CDR2 SASEGT. CDR3 sequence: CASSDQWEQGVSSPLHF. In nucleotides, the CDR3 is TGTGCCAGCAGTGACCAATGGGAACAGGGGGTTTCCTCACCCCTCCACTTT.

This clonotype was picked up one time. This rearrangement joins TRBV15 to TRBJ2-1; no firm D call. CDR1 and CDR2 (germline): LNHNV, YYDKDF (reference sequence). The CDR3 extends over 13 amino acids. Trimming left V 1 base short and J 4 bases short, with 5 bases between. In DNA form, the CDR3 reads TGTGCCACCAGCAGAGGACCGTACAATGAGCAGTTCTTC. Its translation is CATSRGPYNEQFF. Based on the CDR3 plus reference TRBV15 and TRBJ2-1, the full variable domain is DAMVIQNPRYQVTQFGKPVTLSCSQTLNHNVMYWYQQKSSQAPKLLFHYYDKDFNNEADTPDNFQSRRPNTSFCFLDIRSPGLGDTAMYLCATSRGPYNEQFFGPGTRLTVL.

This rearrangement joins TRBV7-9 to TRBJ1-2, with TRBD1 as a possible D gene (5 bases). V shed 4 bases and J shed 4 bases, with 13 bases lying between them. The CDR3 extends over 14 amino acids. CDR1 and CDR2 from the germline V gene are SEHNR and FQNEAQ (reference sequence). The CDR3 DNA follows: TGTGCCAGCAGCTCGACAGTGCCGTCCTATGGCTACACCTTC. It is translated as CASSSTVPSYGYTF.

This chain connects TRBV7-2 to TRBJ2-5, with D possibly being TRBD2 (5 bases). This CDR3 is 15 amino acids long. Germline CDR1 is SGHTA and CDR2 is FQGNSA. V lost 2 bases to trimming and J lost 2 bases, with 12 bases between them. In DNA form, the CDR3 reads TGTGCCAGCAGCTTATACGTACGGACTCAAGAGACCCAGTACTTC. It is translated as CASSLYVRTQETQYF.

This chain joins TRBV7-6 and TRBJ2-6; 9 positions agree with TRBD1. The CDR3 runs to 16 residues. CDR1 SGHVS and CDR2 FNYEAQ come from the germline V gene. Germline trimming cut 3 bases from V and 2 bases from J; bases unmatched to any gene: 2. Written as DNA, the CDR3 is TGTGCCAGCAGCTTGGGACAGGGTACTGGGGCCAACGTCCTGACTTTC. Translated: CASSLGQGTGANVLTF.

CDR3 DNA sequence: TGTGCCAGTGGGCAGCCCCAGCATTTT. Its protein product is CASGQPQHF. The chain combines TRBV19 with TRBJ1-5, with D unresolved. This CDR3 has 9 residues. Trimming removed 8 bases from V and 7 bases from J, with 3 bases in between. Germline values: CDR1 LNHDA, CDR2 SQIVND (reference sequence).

This chain joins TRBV15 and TRBJ2-5; D may be TRBD2 (6 bases). The CDR3 runs 14 residues. V was pared by 5 bases and J by 4 bases, with 14 bases between. Germline V gene sequence: CDR1 LNHNV, CDR2 YYDKDF (reference sequence). CDR3 sequence reads: CATSYDKEGETQYF. In DNA, the CDR3 is TGTGCCACCAGCTATGACAAGGAGGGAGAGACCCAGTACTTC.

V is TRBV7-9 and J is TRBJ2-5; D assignment may be TRBD1 or TRBD2 (5 bases each). This CDR3 contains 14 residues. The V and J ends lost 7 bases and 1 base respectively, with 13 bases between them. The germline CDR1 and CDR2 sequences are SEHNR and FQNEAQ (reference sequence). The CDR3 sequence: CASIFWGSQETQYF. The CDR3 nucleotides are TGTGCCAGCATCTTCTGGGGGTCCCAAGAGACCCAGTACTTC.

This chain uses TRBV19 with TRBJ1-1; D gene uncertain. This CDR3 contains 12 residues. V was pared by 7 bases and J by 3 bases, with 9 bases between. Germline loops: CDR1 LNHDA, CDR2 SQIVND (reference sequence). Here the CDR3 DNA reads TGTGCCAGTACCGTCTCCCACACTGAAGCTTTCTTT. Translation gives CASTVSHTEAFF.

V is TRBV6-1 and J is TRBJ2-3; the match to TRBD2 covers 13 bases. The CDR3 length is 16 residues. V dropped 5 bases and J dropped 3; count of bases not matched to a gene: 5. The germline gives CDR1 MNHNS, CDR2 SASEGT. In DNA form, the CDR3 reads TGTGCCAGCAGTCTAGGGACTAGCGGGATGACAGATACGCAGTATTTT. Translation: CASSLGTSGMTDTQYF.

The chain has TRBV28 and TRBJ1-2; D remains ambiguous. V was pared by 3 bases and J by 0 bases, with 5 bases between. Germline V gene data show CDR1 as MDHEN and CDR2 as SYDVKM. The CDR3 totals 13 residues. This chain's CDR3 is CASSFTTNYGYTF. The CDR3 bases are TGTGCCAGCAGTTTCACCACTAACTATGGCTACACCTTC.

This clonotype has just one count. This chain connects TRBV15 to TRBJ2-5; 7 positions agree with TRBD1. J gave up 1 base and V 6 bases, and 2 bases lay outside the gene matches. CDR3 size: 13 residues. Per the germline V gene, CDR1 is LNHNV and CDR2 is YYDKDF (reference sequence). The chain's CDR3 is CATRGDSQETQYF. CDR3 sequence (DNA): TGTGCCACCAGGGGGGACAGCCAAGAGACCCAGTACTTC.

For the CDR3, the DNA is TGTGCCAGCAGCAAGGCTTTCGTGTATGGCTACACCTTC. Translating gives CASSKAFVYGYTF. The chain recombines TRBV21-1 with TRBJ1-2. TRBV21-1 is deemed a pseudogene. The CDR3 is made up of 13 amino acids.

This chain connects TRBV11-2 to TRBJ1-6; D ambiguous. This CDR3 has 18 amino acids. The V gene's germline CDR1 is SGHAT and CDR2 FQNNGV. V lost 1 base and J lost 7, with 20 bases in between. The CDR3 is CASSLGFGQAPPNSPLHF. CDR3 DNA: TGTGCCAGCAGCTTAGGGTTTGGGCAGGCCCCGCCGAATTCACCCCTCCACTTT.

The chain joins TRBV14 to TRBJ2-5; D is ambiguous. Germline values: CDR1 SGHDN, CDR2 FVKESK. This CDR3 comprises 15 residues. V was trimmed by 0 bases and J by 2 bases, leaving 10 bases between them. CDR3 region: CASSQDENRQETQYF. CDR3 DNA: TGTGCCAGCAGCCAAGATGAGAACAGACAAGAGACCCAGTACTTC.

The rearrangement joins TRBV3-1 to TRBJ2-7; D unresolved. The CDR3 covers 13 residues. Per the germline V gene, CDR1 is LGHDT and CDR2 is YNNKEL (reference sequence). V shed 1 base and J shed 5 bases, with 9 bases lying between them. The CDR3 reads CASSQGDGNEQYF. For the CDR3, the DNA is TGTGCCAGCAGCCAAGGGGATGGGAACGAGCAGTACTTC.

The V gene is TRBV20-1, the J gene TRBJ1-2; 8 bases are shared with TRBD1. There are 15 residues in the CDR3. Germline V gene data show CDR1 as DFQATT and CDR2 as SNEGSKA (reference sequence). The ends lost 0 bases at V and 4 bases at J; junction bases unmatched: 7. In nucleotides, the CDR3 is TGCAGTGCTAGAGATTTGGGACAGGACCTCTATGGCTACACCTTC. The encoded protein is CSARDLGQDLYGYTF.

CDR3 amino acids: CAWSVRGQGGYGYTF. The CDR3 DNA is TGTGCCTGGAGTGTACGCGGACAGGGGGGCTATGGCTACACCTTC. V is TRBV30 and J is TRBJ1-2; 10 positions agree with TRBD1. Germline V gene sequence: CDR1 GTSNPN, CDR2 SVGIG (reference sequence). The CDR3 extends over 15 amino acids. The trim removed 0 bases at V and 4 bases at J, leaving 5 bases unmatched.

V gene TRBV29-1 combines with J gene TRBJ2-5, with TRBD1 as a possible D gene (5 bases). CDR3 length: 16 residues. Deletions cut 0 bases from V and 2 bases from J, with 16 bases between. In germline, CDR1 is SQVTM, CDR2 ANQGSEA. The CDR3 nucleotides are TGCAGCGTTGAAGATAACACAGGAGCTTCGCAAGAGACCCAGTACTTC. Translating it yields CSVEDNTGASQETQYF.

The chain has TRBV4-2 and TRBJ2-7; possibly TRBD1 for D (7 bases). Germline loops: CDR1 LGHNA, CDR2 YNFKEQ. The ends were cut back, 2 bases at V and 6 bases at J, with 11 bases in the middle. The CDR3 covers 13 residues. CDR3 bases: TGTGCCAGCAGCCAAATCCAGGGGGGCGAGCAGTACTTC. Translating it yields CASSQIQGGEQYF.